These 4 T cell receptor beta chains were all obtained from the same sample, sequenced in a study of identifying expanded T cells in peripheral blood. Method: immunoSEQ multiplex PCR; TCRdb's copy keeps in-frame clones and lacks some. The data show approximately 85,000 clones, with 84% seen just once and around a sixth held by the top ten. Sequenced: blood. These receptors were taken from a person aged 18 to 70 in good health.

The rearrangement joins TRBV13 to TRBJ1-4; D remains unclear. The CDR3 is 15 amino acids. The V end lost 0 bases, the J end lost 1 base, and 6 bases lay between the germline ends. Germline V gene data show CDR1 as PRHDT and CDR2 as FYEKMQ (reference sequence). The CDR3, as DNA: TGTGCCAGCAGCTTAGGCAGAGTAACTAATGAAAAACTGTTTTTT. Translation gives CASSLGRVTNEKLFF.

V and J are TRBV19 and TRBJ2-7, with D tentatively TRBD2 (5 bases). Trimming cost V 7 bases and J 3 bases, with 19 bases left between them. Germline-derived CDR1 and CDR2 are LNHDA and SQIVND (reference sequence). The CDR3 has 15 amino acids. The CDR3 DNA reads TGTGCCAGTACTACGAGGGTCGGGCTAGGCTACGAGCAGTACTTC. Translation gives CASTTRVGLGYEQYF.

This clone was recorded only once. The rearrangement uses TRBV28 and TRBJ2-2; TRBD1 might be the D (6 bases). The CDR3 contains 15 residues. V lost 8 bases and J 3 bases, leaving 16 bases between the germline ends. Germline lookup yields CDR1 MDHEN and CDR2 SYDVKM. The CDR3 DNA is TGTGCCAGCGTGAAAGGGACATCTGACACCGGGGAGCTGTTTTTT. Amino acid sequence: CASVKGTSDTGELFF.

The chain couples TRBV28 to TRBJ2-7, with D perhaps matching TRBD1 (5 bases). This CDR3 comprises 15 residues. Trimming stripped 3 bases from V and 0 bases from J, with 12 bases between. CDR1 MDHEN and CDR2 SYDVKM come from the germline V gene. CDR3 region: CASSFLGASSYEQYF. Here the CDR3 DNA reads TGTGCCAGCAGTTTTCTTGGGGCCAGCTCCTACGAGCAGTACTTC.